Here is one TCR beta chain with its context. Its antigen is not identified. The sample comes from a study of identical twins. Points from the study as a whole: Out-of-frame beta chain sequences displayed weaker excess sharing between twins. Compared with unrelated sharing, twin-shared out-of-frame alpha sequences had more low-probability sequences. Monozygotic twins shared more out-of-frame TCR alpha than recombination models predicted.

The CDR3 extends over 16 amino acids. The ends lost 3 bases at V and 2 bases at J; junction bases unmatched: 5. A universal primer site came from template switching; cDNA carried unique molecular identifiers. TCRdb recomputed calls from the 5' RACE reads with MiXCR, one row per CDR3 protein. The table has roughly 1,500,000 distinct CDR3 sequences, around 29% seen once. Sequenced: cord blood. The rearrangement links TRBV12-3 or TRBV12-4 to TRBJ2-7, with 12 bases identical to TRBD2. The TCR comes from a newborn girl in good health. The CDR3 reads CASSFRTSGITYEQYF. CDR3 bases: TGTGCCAGCAGTTTCCGGACTAGCGGGATTACCTACGAGCAGTACTTC.